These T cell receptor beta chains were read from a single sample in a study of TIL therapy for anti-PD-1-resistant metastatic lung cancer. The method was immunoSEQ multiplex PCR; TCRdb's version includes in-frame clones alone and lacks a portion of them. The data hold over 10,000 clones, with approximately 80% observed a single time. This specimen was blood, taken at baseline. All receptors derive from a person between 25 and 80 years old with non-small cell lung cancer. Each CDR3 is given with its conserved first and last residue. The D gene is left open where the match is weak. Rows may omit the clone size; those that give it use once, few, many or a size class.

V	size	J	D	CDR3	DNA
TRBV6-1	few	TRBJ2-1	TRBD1	CASRTGTGFEQFF	TGTGCCAGCAGAACCGGGACAGGGTTTGAGCAGTTCTTC
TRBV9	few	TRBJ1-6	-	CASGGINSPLHF	TGTGCCAGCGGCGGCATTAATTCACCCCTCCACTTT
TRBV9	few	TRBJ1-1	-	CASSEGSKSEAFF	TGTGCCAGCAGCGAGGGCAGCAAATCTGAAGCTTTCTTT
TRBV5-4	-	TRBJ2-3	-	CASSLRGGVTDTQYF	TGTGCCAGCAGCTTGAGGGGCGGAGTTACAGATACGCAGTATTTT
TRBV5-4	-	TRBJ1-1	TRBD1	CASSPGGQGGTEAFF	TGTGCCAGCAGCCCCGGGGGACAGGGCGGCACTGAAGCTTTCTTT
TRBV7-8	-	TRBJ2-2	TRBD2	CASSPGQLAGVAGELFF	TGTGCCAGCAGCCCAGGGCAGCTAGCGGGAGTGGCCGGGGAGCTGTTTTTT
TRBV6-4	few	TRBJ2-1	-	CASSDQASSSYNEQFF	TGTGCCAGCAGTGACCAGGCGTCGAGCTCCTACAATGAGCAGTTCTTC
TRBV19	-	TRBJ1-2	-	CASSMSGDYGYTF	TGTGCCAGTAGTATGTCCGGGGACTATGGCTACACCTTC
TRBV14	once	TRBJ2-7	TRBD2	CASSQDRTSDEQYF	TGTGCCAGCAGCCAAGACCGGACTAGCGACGAGCAGTACTTC
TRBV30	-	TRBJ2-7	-	CAWSAGTSPYEQYF	TGTGCCTGGAGTGCCGGGACCTCGCCCTACGAGCAGTACTTC
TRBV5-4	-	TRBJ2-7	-	CASSLVGPGGQYF	TGTGCCAGCAGCTTGGTGGGGCCCGGCGGGCAGTACTTC
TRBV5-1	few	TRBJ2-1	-	CASSPPVDNEQFF	TGCGCCAGCAGCCCTCCGGTGGACAATGAGCAGTTCTTC
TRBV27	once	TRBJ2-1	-	CASSFNTGGKQFF	TGTGCCAGCAGTTTCAACACCGGGGGAAAGCAGTTCTTC
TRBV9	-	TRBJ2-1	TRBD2	CASSAGTSGSYEQFF	TGTGCCAGCAGCGCGGGGACTAGCGGGAGCTATGAGCAGTTCTTC
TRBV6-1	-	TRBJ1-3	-	CASSEGDSGNTIYF	TGTGCCAGCAGTGAAGGGGACTCTGGAAACACCATATATTTT
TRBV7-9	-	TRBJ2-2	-	CASSPHIPSTGELFF	TGTGCCAGCAGCCCACATATCCCTTCCACCGGGGAGCTGTTTTTT
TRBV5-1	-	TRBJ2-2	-	CASSSVSANTGELFF	TGCGCCAGCAGCTCGGTTAGCGCGAACACCGGGGAGCTGTTTTTT
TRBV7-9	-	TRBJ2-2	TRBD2	CASSLAGVPGELFF	TGTGCCAGCAGTTTAGCGGGAGTTCCCGGGGAGCTGTTTTTT
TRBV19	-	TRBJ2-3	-	CASSKRRDVTDTQYF	TGTGCCAGTAGTAAACGGCGGGATGTCACAGATACGCAGTATTTT
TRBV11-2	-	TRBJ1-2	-	CASSLSEGGYGYTF	TGTGCCAGCAGCTTATCCGAGGGCGGCTATGGCTACACCTTC
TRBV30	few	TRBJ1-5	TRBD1	CALGQANQPQHF	TGTGCCCTGGGACAGGCCAATCAGCCCCAGCATTTT
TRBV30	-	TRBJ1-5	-	CAWSVGGSQPQHF	TGTGCCTGGAGTGTCGGGGGTAGCCAGCCCCAGCATTTT
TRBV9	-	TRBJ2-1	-	CASSVTPSRVSYNEQFF	TGTGCCAGCAGCGTAACCCCGAGCAGGGTCTCCTACAATGAGCAGTTCTTC
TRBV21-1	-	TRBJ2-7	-	CASSVPARDAYEQYF	TGTGCCAGCAGCGTTCCCGCCAGGGATGCCTACGAGCAGTACTTC
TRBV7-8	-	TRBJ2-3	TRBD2	CASSENHLAAGVQYF	TGTGCCAGCAGCGAAAACCATCTAGCGGCGGGAGTACAGTATTTT
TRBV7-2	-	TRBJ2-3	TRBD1	CASSRTGGADTQYF	TGTGCCAGCAGCCGGACAGGGGGCGCAGATACGCAGTATTTT
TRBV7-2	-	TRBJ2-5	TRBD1	CASSLGHTRTGSRETQYF	TGTGCCAGCAGCTTAGGACACACCCGGACAGGGTCACGGGAGACCCAGTACTTC
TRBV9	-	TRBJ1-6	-	CASSVATGKGGNNSPLHF	TGTGCCAGCAGCGTAGCTACTGGGAAGGGGGGAAATAATTCACCCCTCCACTTT